What follows is one TCR beta chain and its context. Its antigen remains unidentified. Measured with immunoSEQ multiplex PCR; TCRdb has only the in-frame clones, and not every one. The sample consists of a few million clones, more than 90% of them appearing once. This entry is derived from a study of shared clonotypes between healthy human individuals. For the study at large: Serving as donors were a couple of women and a few men, whose ages spanned 18 to 49. Every donor yielded three CD4 naive, three CD4 memory, two CD8 naive and one CD8 memory plate. Overall study results and limits: Among several donors, roughly 5.4% of naive CD4 clonotypes were found in common.

The clonotype comes from a man younger than 30 in good health. Sequencing input: naive CD4+ T cells sorted from blood. Subset given: CD45RA+ positively selected.

CDR3 nucleotides: TGTGCCTCCCCGGGAGCGGGGGGTTACAATGAGCAGTTCTTC. Encoded protein: CASPGAGGYNEQFF. The chain couples TRBV30 to TRBJ2-1; 9 bases agree with TRBD2. Losses at the gene ends were 7 bases for V and 4 bases for J; bases not matched to a gene: 8. The CDR3 runs to 14 residues. Germline V gives CDR1 GTSNPN, CDR2 SVGIG (reference sequence). Together with reference TRBV30 and TRBJ2-1, the CDR3 gives the full variable domain: SQTIHQWPATLVQPVGSPLSLECTVEGTSNPNLYWYRQAAGRGLQLLFYSVGIGQISSEVPQNLSASRPQDRQFILSSKKLLLSDSGFYLCASPGAGGYNEQFFGPGTRLTVL.